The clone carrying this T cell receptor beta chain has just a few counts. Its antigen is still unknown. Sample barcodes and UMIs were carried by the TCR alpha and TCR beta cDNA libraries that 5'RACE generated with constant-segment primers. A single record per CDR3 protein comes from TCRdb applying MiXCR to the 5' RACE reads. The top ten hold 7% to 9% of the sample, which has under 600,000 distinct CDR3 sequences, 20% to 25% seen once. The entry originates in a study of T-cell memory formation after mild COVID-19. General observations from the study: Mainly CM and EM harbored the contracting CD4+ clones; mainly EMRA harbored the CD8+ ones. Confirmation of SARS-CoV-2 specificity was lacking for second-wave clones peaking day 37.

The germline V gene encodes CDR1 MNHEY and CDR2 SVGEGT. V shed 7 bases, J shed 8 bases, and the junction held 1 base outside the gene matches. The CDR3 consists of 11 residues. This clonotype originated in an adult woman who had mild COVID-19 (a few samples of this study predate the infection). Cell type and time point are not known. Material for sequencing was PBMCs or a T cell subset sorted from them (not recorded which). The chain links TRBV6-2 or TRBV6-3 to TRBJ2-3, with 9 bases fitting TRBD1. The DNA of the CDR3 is TGTGCCAGCAAGACAGGGGGTACGCAGTATTTT. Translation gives CASKTGGTQYF.